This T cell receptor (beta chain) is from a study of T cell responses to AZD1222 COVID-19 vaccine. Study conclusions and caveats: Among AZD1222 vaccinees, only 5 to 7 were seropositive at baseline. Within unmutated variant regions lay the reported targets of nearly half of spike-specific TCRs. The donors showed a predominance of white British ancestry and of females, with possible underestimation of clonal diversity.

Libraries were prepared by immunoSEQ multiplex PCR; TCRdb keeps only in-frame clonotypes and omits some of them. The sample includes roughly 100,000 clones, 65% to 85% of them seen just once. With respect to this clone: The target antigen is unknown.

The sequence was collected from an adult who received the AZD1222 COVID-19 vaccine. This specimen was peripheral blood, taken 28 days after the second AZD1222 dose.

The CDR3 DNA reads TGTGCCAGCAAACCGGGACAGTTAACCGGGGAGCTGTTTTTT. Residues: CASKPGQLTGELFF. The gene calls are TRBV2 and TRBJ2-2; 7 bases agree with TRBD1. The V segment lost 7 bases and the J segment 5 bases; nucleotides outside the gene matches: 7. The germline CDR1 and CDR2 sequences are SNHLY and FYNNEI. The length of the CDR3 is 14 residues.